The 10 T cell receptor beta chains given below trace back to one sample, sequenced in a study of OX40 agonist ivuxolimab in advanced cancers. Sequencing used immunoSEQ multiplex PCR; TCRdb keeps in-frame clones, though not all of them. Of 50,000 to 60,000 clones in the sample, more than 85% were seen once. Here the sequenced sample was CD4+ or CD8+ T cells sorted from blood, taken in a trial of the OX40 agonist ivuxolimab. Receptor source: an adult with an advanced solid tumor such as melanoma, head and neck, liver or kidney cancer.

This chain uses TRBV6-1 with TRBJ1-6; D gene uncertain. Germline V gives CDR1 MNHNS, CDR2 SASEGT. Deletions cut 2 bases from V and 6 bases from J, with 8 bases between. CDR3 length: 14 residues. CDR3 in amino acids: CASSENRRNSPLHF. The DNA for the CDR3 is TGTGCCAGCAGTGAAAATCGACGTAATTCACCCCTCCACTTT.

CDR3 sequence: CASSSNGGYYGYTF. The CDR3 region has the DNA TGTGCCAGCAGCTCTAACGGGGGTTACTATGGCTACACCTTC. V is TRBV5-6 and J is TRBJ1-2; D possibly corresponds to TRBD1 (5 bases). Trimming took 3 bases from V and 3 from J, leaving 12 bases between them. The CDR3 loop spans 14 amino acids. Germline V lookup: CDR1 SGHDT, CDR2 YYEEEE.

The chain joins TRBV28 to TRBJ1-4; TRBD1 matches 8 bases. The CDR3 is 15 residues long. Trimming took 5 bases from V and 6 from J; bases not matched to a gene: 8. Germline values: CDR1 MDHEN, CDR2 SYDVKM. This chain's CDR3 is CASSRILTGDEKLFF. The CDR3 coding sequence is TGTGCCAGCAGTCGCATCCTGACAGGGGATGAAAAACTGTTTTTT.

The chain is built from TRBV7-9 and TRBJ1-4, with 11 bases identical to TRBD1. CDR3 size: 15 residues. J was trimmed by 6 bases and V by 5 bases; bases with no gene match: 5. CDR1 is SEHNR and CDR2 is FQNEAQ in the germline V gene (reference sequence). The CDR3 nucleotides are TGTGCCAGCAGCATCGGGACAGGGGGGTATGAAAAACTGTTTTTT. Its protein product is CASSIGTGGYEKLFF.

This chain uses TRBV5-4 with TRBJ1-1; 8 bases map to TRBD1. Germline CDR1 and CDR2: SGHNT and YYREEE (reference sequence). CDR3 size: 13 residues. V was pared by 3 bases and J by 11 bases, with 9 bases of the junction left unmatched. CDR3 in amino acids: CASSSTGEGKAFF. The CDR3 DNA is TGTGCCAGCAGCTCGACAGGGGAGGGGAAGGCTTTCTTT.

The chain has TRBV15 and TRBJ2-3, with a tentative D call TRBD2 (5 bases). Trimming removed 0 bases from V and 6 bases from J, with 10 bases in between. Germline CDR1 is LNHNV and CDR2 is YYDKDF (reference sequence). This CDR3 is built from 14 residues. The CDR3 spells CATSRDRGRDTQYF. The CDR3, as DNA: TGTGCCACCAGCAGAGATCGAGGGCGTGATACGCAGTATTTT.

The rearrangement links TRBV13 to TRBJ1-5; no firm D call. Germline CDR1 PRHDT, CDR2 FYEKMQ (reference sequence). V shed 5 bases and J shed 0 bases, with 5 bases lying between them. This CDR3 spans 13 amino acids. CDR3 sequence reads: CASSLNSNQPQHF. The CDR3, as DNA: TGTGCCAGCAGCCTAAATAGCAATCAGCCCCAGCATTTT.

This chain connects TRBV29-1 to TRBJ1-2, with unresolved D. Germline V gene lookup returns CDR1 SQVTM and CDR2 ANQGSEA. The CDR3 runs 11 residues. V lost 4 bases, J lost 8 bases, and 11 bases lay in between. CDR3 protein: CSVVSDGGYTF. The CDR3 coding sequence is TGCAGCGTTGTTTCAGACGGGGGCTACACCTTC.

The chain employs TRBV2 and TRBJ2-3, with 9 bases matching TRBD2. Germline-derived CDR1 and CDR2 are SNHLY and FYNNEI. V lost 1 base and J lost 1; bases outside the gene matches: 3. This CDR3 contains 16 residues. In DNA, the CDR3 is TGTGCCAGCAGTGAAGTTGCTAGCGGGGGCACAGATACGCAGTATTTT. Its protein is CASSEVASGGTDTQYF.

The genes are TRBV29-1 and TRBJ1-6, with D possibly matching TRBD1 (5 bases). Trimming removed 3 bases from V and 6 bases from J, with 15 bases in between. The CDR3 is made up of 15 amino acids. Germline V lookup: CDR1 SQVTM, CDR2 ANQGSEA. The CDR3 here is CSVDRGVDGNSPLHF. Written as DNA, the CDR3 is TGCAGCGTTGATCGAGGGGTAGATGGTAATTCACCCCTCCACTTT.